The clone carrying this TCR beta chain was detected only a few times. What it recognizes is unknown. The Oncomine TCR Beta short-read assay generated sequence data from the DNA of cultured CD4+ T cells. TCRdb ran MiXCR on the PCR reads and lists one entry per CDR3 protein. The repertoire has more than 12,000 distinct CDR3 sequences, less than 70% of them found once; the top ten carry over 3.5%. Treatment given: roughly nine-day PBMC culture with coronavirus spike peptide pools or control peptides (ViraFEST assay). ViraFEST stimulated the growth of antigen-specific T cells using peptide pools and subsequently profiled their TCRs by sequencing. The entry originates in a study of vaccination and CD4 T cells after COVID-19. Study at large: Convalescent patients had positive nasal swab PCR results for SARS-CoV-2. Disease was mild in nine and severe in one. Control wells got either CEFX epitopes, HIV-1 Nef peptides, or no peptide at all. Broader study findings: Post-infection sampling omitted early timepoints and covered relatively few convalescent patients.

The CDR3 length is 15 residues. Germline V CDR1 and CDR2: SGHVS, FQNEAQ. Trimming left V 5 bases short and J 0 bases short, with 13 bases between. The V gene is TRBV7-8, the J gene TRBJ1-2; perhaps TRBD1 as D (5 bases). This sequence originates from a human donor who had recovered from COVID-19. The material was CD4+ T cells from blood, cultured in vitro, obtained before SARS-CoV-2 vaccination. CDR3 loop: CASSLLDTANYGYTF. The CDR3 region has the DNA TGTGCCAGCAGCCTCCTGGACACAGCTAACTATGGCTACACCTTC.